This T cell receptor beta chain was recorded in a study of regulatory T cells in long-lasting Graves disease. Study at large: Patients with persistent Graves' disease had over 5 years of antithyroid drugs and persistent TSH receptor antibodies.

This clonotype came up a few times. Time point denoted: persistent/refractory GD, antithyroid drugs over 5 years with positive TRAb. Isolated PBMC RNA provided the starting material for the TCR library. Patients came through an endocrinology department, and that department was in Xi'an, China. The authors built TCR beta libraries using iRepertoire HTBI primers and Arm-PCR of CDR3 regions. Original handling: 60 to 65 TRBV and 11 to 15 TRBJ segments were identified across samples. TCRdb passed the multiplex PCR reads through MiXCR, listing each CDR3 protein once. TCRdb's processing, not the study's, gives the V and J calls here. The data hold 650,000 to 850,000 distinct CDR3 sequences, with about 32% observed a single time. V lost 2 bases, J lost 4 bases, and 3 bases stayed unmatched. From germline, CDR1 is MNHNS and CDR2 SASEGT. CDR3 length: 15 amino acids.

This chain links TRBV6-1 with TRBJ2-5, with TRBD1 matching over 11 bases. This clonotype was obtained from a female donor with Graves disease. The source material was peripheral blood mononuclear cells (PBMCs), sampled when the disease was refractory, from a patient treated with antithyroid drugs. CDR3 sequence (DNA): TGTGCCAGCAGTGAATTGGGACAGGGGGGAGAGACCCAGTACTTC. Its translation: CASSELGQGGETQYF.